The rows below give T cell receptor beta chains drawn from one sample of a study of low-dose radiotherapy and immunotherapy resistance in tumors. TCRdb analysed the reads with MiXCR anew, one entry per CDR3 protein. The data show over 50,000 distinct CDR3 sequences, approximately 35% seen once. The starting material was PBMCs, obtained after low-dose radiotherapy plus immunotherapy. These receptors originate from a male donor with rectosigmoid adenocarcinoma. The CDR3 runs from the conserved cysteine through the conserved F or W. The D gene is left open where the match is weak. The listing skips clone size in some rows; elsewhere it reads once, few, many or a size class.

TRBV5-1	NA	TRBJ2-6	NA	TGCGCCAGCAGCTTGGAGGGTCCTGGGGCCAACGTCCTGACTTTC	CASSLEGPGANVLTF
TRBV11-2	NA	TRBJ2-3	TRBD2	TGTGCCAGCAGTTCCCAGCGGGGCGCTAGCACAGATACGCAGTATTTT	CASSSQRGASTDTQYF
TRBV11-2	NA	TRBJ2-5	TRBD2	TGTGCCAGCAGCTATTATAAGCGGGGGGGCCGGGAGGCCCAGTACTTC	CASSYYKRGGREAQYF
TRBV27	NA	TRBJ2-2	TRBD1	TGTGCCAGCAGTATGACAGGGGGCTACTATACCGGGGAGCTGTTTTTT	CASSMTGGYYTGELFF
TRBV10-3	NA	TRBJ2-1	NA	TGTGCCATCAGTGGCGGGATAGGAAATGAGCAGTTCTTC	CAISGGIGNEQFF
TRBV5-1	NA	TRBJ2-2	NA	TGCGCCAGCAGCTTGGGGGTCGACACCGGGGAGCTGTTTTTT	CASSLGVDTGELFF
TRBV3-1	many	TRBJ2-7	TRBD1	TGTGCCAGCAGCTCCGGGACAGGGAACTACGAGCAGTACTTC	CASSSGTGNYEQYF
TRBV5-1	once	TRBJ2-5	TRBD1	TGCGCCAGCAGCTCCCCCGGGACAGGGTTTTTGGAGACCCAGTACTTC	CASSSPGTGFLETQYF
TRBV27	many	TRBJ1-5	NA	TGTGCCAGCAGTCGGAAGCAGGGAGGGGACCTGAGCAATCAGCCCCAGCATTTT	CASSRKQGGDLSNQPQHF
TRBV27	NA	TRBJ2-3	TRBD2	TGTGCCAGCAGTTTATCGGGGAGCGGGGCAGCCAACGCAGATACGCAGTATTTT	CASSLSGSGAANADTQYF
TRBV3-1	many	TRBJ2-3	TRBD1	TGTGCCAGCAGCCAAGTACTTGTTCGACAGGGGGGACTAACAGATACGCAGTATTTT	CASSQVLVRQGGLTDTQYF
TRBV7-9	few	TRBJ2-3	NA	TGTGCCAGCGACGGAGGGTTGGATACGCAGTATTTT	CASDGGLDTQYF
TRBV7-3	NA	TRBJ2-2	NA	NA	CASSSSTGGTGELFFF
TRBV27	NA	TRBJ1-5	NA	TGTGCCAGCAGTTTAAAGACGGATAGCAATCAGCCCCAGCATTTT	CASSLKTDSNQPQHF
TRBV9	many	TRBJ2-1	TRBD2	TGTGCCAGCAGCCTAGGCGGGAGCTTTCGCAATGAGCAGTTCTTC	CASSLGGSFRNEQFF
TRBV28	NA	TRBJ2-2	NA	NA	CASSLGTKDTGELFFFF